This T cell receptor beta chain was retrieved from a study of blood T cell repertoires in COVID-19. CDR3 length equals 16 residues. The germline CDR1 and CDR2 sequences are LGHDT and YNNKEL (reference sequence). V gave up 3 bases and J gave up 4 bases; unmatched junction bases: 11. In Cohort 3, a recovered donor had either two negative PCRs, clearance, or symptom resolution. Authors' analysis steps: Nucleated cell counts were estimated from reference gene primer amplification. Sequencing used immunoSEQ multiplex PCR; TCRdb keeps in-frame clones, though not all of them. Clone size and V and J calls were adopted from that table, with D and trimming inferred from the DNA. This sample has 150,000 to 200,000 clones; around 80% occur once, and the top ten carry 17%.

The TCR comes from a woman aged 50 to 65 who had recovered from COVID-19. Sequencing was performed on PBMCs or T cells enriched from blood (not recorded which). The genes are TRBV3-1 (or the pseudogene TRBV3-2) and TRBJ2-5; 7 nucleotides agree with TRBD2. CDR3: CASSQSGRALGETQYF. As DNA, the CDR3 is TGTGCCAGCAGCCAGAGTGGGAGGGCCCTCGGAGAGACCCAGTACTTC.